This T cell receptor (beta chain) was sequenced for a study of OX40 agonist ivuxolimab in advanced cancers. For the study at large: Dosing consisted of intravenous ivuxolimab at 0.01 to 10 mg/kg every 2 weeks. Averaging 60 years in age, with a range of roughly 20 to 79, the cohort was 65% to 90% male.

Drawing of blood for sampling happened at baseline, at cycle 4 day 1, and at cycle 7 day 1. This clone was detected only once. What it binds is not known. The germline V and J ends were trimmed by 4 bases and 6 bases, with 15 bases remaining between them. CDR1 is SQVTM and CDR2 is ANQGSEA in the germline V gene. There are 13 residues in the CDR3. Whole-study findings and limits: CD8+ T cells averaged more expanded clones than CD4+.

Profiling relied on immunoSEQ multiplex PCR, and the TCRdb table lists in-frame clones only, not all of them. In the table there are approximately 84,000 clones, roughly 92% of which are singletons. This rearrangement joins TRBV29-1 to TRBJ1-1; D perhaps matches TRBD1 (5 bases). The origin of this receptor is an adult with an advanced solid tumor such as melanoma, head and neck, liver or kidney cancer. The source was CD4+ or CD8+ T cells sorted from blood, collected in a trial of the OX40 agonist ivuxolimab. Written as DNA, the CDR3 is TGCAGCGTTGTGGGGGGAGCCAGGGCTGAAGCTTTCTTT. It encodes CSVVGGARAEAFF.